The 32 T cell receptor beta chains listed next were all sequenced from one sample in a study of shared clonotypes between healthy human individuals. The repertoire was sequenced with immunoSEQ multiplex PCR; TCRdb's copy has only in-frame clones and lacks some. The data hold around 510,000 clones, with roughly 95% observed a single time. Sequenced: naive CD4+ T cells sorted from blood. Noted subset: CD45RA+ positively selected. The receptors stem from a woman under 40 in good health.

V usage is TRBV28 and J usage is TRBJ2-1, with D possibly being TRBD2 (5 bases). The CDR3 runs 15 residues. Germline V CDR1 and CDR2: MDHEN, SYDVKM. Trimming cost V 7 bases and J 5 bases, with 18 bases left between them. The CDR3 loop reads CASNPAGSVNNEQFF. Here the CDR3 DNA reads TGTGCCAGCAACCCCGCAGGTAGCGTAAACAATGAGCAGTTCTTC.

This sequence joins TRBV5-1 and TRBJ2-2, with 7 bases that match TRBD2. This CDR3 is built from 15 residues. V was pared by 2 bases and J by 0 bases, with 1 base of the junction left unmatched. Germline assignment: CDR1 SGHRS and CDR2 YFSETQ. Written as DNA, the CDR3 is TGCGCCAGCAGCTTAGGACTAGCGAACACCGGGGAGCTGTTTTTT. Translated: CASSLGLANTGELFF.

J is TRBJ2-7 and V is TRBV5-4; 7 bases fit TRBD2. Unmatched junction bases numbered 5, after V lost 2 bases and J lost 0 bases. Germline lookup yields CDR1 SGHNT and CDR2 YYREEE (reference sequence). The CDR3 is made up of 15 amino acids. The CDR3 region has the DNA TGTGCCAGCAGCTTCTGGCTAGCGGCCTCCTACGAGCAGTACTTC. It translates to CASSFWLAASYEQYF.

The rearrangement links TRBV5-1 to TRBJ2-7; TRBD1 matches at 7 bases. The J segment lost 4 bases and the V segment lost 0 bases, leaving 19 bases of the junction unmatched. CDR3 size: 19 residues. Germline CDR1 is SGHRS and CDR2 is YFSETQ. CDR3 coding DNA: TGCGCCAGCAGCTTGGCACCTGACTCAAACAGGGGTTACGCTTACGAGCAGTACTTC. Translating it yields CASSLAPDSNRGYAYEQYF.

The sample holds one count of this clone. The V and J genes are TRBV7-9 and TRBJ2-7, with D perhaps matching TRBD2 (5 bases). Germline CDR1 reads SEHNR; CDR2 reads FQNEAQ (reference sequence). Between the trimmed V and J ends, which lost 1 base and 6 bases, there was a span of 16 bases. The CDR3 extends over 15 amino acids. The CDR3 coding sequence is TGTGCCAGCAGCTTAGATGGCGGGCTTTCACGCGAGCAGTACTTC. As protein: CASSLDGGLSREQYF.

The chain couples TRBV5-1 to TRBJ2-2; D gene uncertain. Germline V CDR1 and CDR2: SGHRS, YFSETQ. The CDR3 extends over 15 amino acids. V shed 0 bases and J shed 3 bases, with 9 bases lying between them. The CDR3 DNA reads TGCGCCAGCAGCTTGGGGGGATTCGACACCGGGGAGCTGTTTTTT. Translated, it gives CASSLGGFDTGELFF.

The chain combines TRBV6-6 with TRBJ2-7, with D uncertain. The V gene lost 5 bases and the J gene lost 0 bases, with 14 bases spanning the gap. Germline CDR1 is MNHNY and CDR2 is SVGAGI (reference sequence). The CDR3 totals 15 residues. DNA for the CDR3: TGTGCCAGCAGTCTTAGGAAGGACCTCTCCTACGAGCAGTACTTC. Amino acids: CASSLRKDLSYEQYF.

The chain combines TRBV5-4 with TRBJ2-1; 9 nucleotides match TRBD2. Germline lookup yields CDR1 SGHNT and CDR2 YYREEE (reference sequence). With V trimmed by 1 base and J by 4 bases, 9 bases remained unmatched. The CDR3 length is 17 residues. The CDR3 coding sequence is TGTGCCAGCAGCTTGTTGGTCCGCACTAGCGGGTACAATGAGCAGTTCTTC. Its translation: CASSLLVRTSGYNEQFF.

This clone occurred once. The chain carries TRBV11-2 and TRBJ2-1; tentative D call: TRBD2 (6 bases). The germline gives CDR1 SGHAT, CDR2 FQNNGV. Trimming took 2 bases from V and 8 from J, leaving 16 bases between them. The CDR3 totals 15 residues. DNA for the CDR3: TGTGCCAGCAGCTTAAAGAGGGCGGGAAGGGATGAGCAGTTCTTC. This translates into CASSLKRAGRDEQFF.

The genes are TRBV5-1 and TRBJ1-2; TRBD1 matches 7 bases. The CDR3 is 15 amino acids. CDR1 is SGHRS, CDR2 YFSETQ, per germline. The trim removed 4 bases at V and 1 base at J, leaving 7 bases unmatched. The CDR3 DNA reads TGCGCCAGCAGCGGGGGGACAGACATTAACTATGGCTACACCTTC. It translates to CASSGGTDINYGYTF.

This clone was seen once. The chain employs TRBV10-3 and TRBJ1-4; D is perhaps TRBD1 (6 bases). CDR3 length: 16 residues. With 2 bases removed from V and 6 bases from J, the gap between germline ends came to 16 bases. CDR1 is ENHRY, CDR2 SYGVKD, per germline. The CDR3 DNA reads as TGTGCCATCAGTGAGGCCCCCGGGACACCCGATGAAAAACTGTTTTTT. It codes for CAISEAPGTPDEKLFF.

Here the CDR3 reads CASSRQGSPSTDTQYF. As DNA, the CDR3 is TGTGCCAGCAGCAGACAGGGGTCACCGAGCACAGATACGCAGTATTTT. The genes are TRBV7-2 and TRBJ2-3, with TRBD1 matching over 8 bases. Germline loops: CDR1 SGHTA, CDR2 FQGNSA. Trimming at V came to 5 bases and at J to 0 bases, leaving 7 bases not matched to a gene. The CDR3 sequence is 16 residues long.

CDR3 sequence (DNA): TGTGCCAGCAAGCGGGCAGGGCGAGGAACTGAAGCTTTCTTT. Amino acid sequence: CASKRAGRGTEAFF. The gene calls are TRBV6-5 and TRBJ1-1, with D perhaps TRBD1 (5 bases). CDR3 length equals 14 residues. The V end lost 7 bases, the J end lost 5 bases, and 17 bases lay between the germline ends. Per germline, CDR1 MNHEY and CDR2 SVGAGI.

CDR3 region: CASSLASGGLSYNEQFF. The DNA for the CDR3 is TGCGCCAGCAGCTTGGCTAGCGGAGGACTATCCTACAATGAGCAGTTCTTC. The chain links TRBV5-1 to TRBJ2-1, with 7 bases lining up with TRBD2. The length of the CDR3 is 17 residues. The germline V gene has CDR1 SGHRS and CDR2 YFSETQ. V dropped 0 bases and J dropped 1; count of bases not matched to a gene: 7.

The rearrangement links TRBV6-1 to TRBJ2-7; TRBD2 aligns across 13 bases. The V gene's germline CDR1 is MNHNS and CDR2 SASEGT. With V trimmed by 7 bases and J by 2 bases, 2 bases remained unmatched. CDR3 length: 14 residues. The CDR3 sequence is CASKLAGGPYEQYF. In DNA, the CDR3 is TGTGCCAGCAAACTAGCGGGAGGGCCCTACGAGCAGTACTTC.

This chain uses TRBV11-2 with TRBJ2-5; D unclear. This CDR3 spans 12 amino acids. V shed 0 bases and J shed 7 bases, with 6 bases lying between them. Germline V gene lookup returns CDR1 SGHAT and CDR2 FQNNGV. DNA for the CDR3: TGTGCCAGCAGCTTAGATCGGGTGACCCAGTACTTC. Translated: CASSLDRVTQYF.

The rearrangement uses TRBV4-1 and TRBJ2-7; no clear D gene. V lost 5 bases to trimming and J lost 2 bases, with 16 bases between them. The germline gives CDR1 MGHRA, CDR2 YSYEKL. CDR3 size: 15 residues. CDR3 region: CASSSGHYRAYEQYF. The DNA of the CDR3 is TGCGCCAGCAGCTCCGGGCACTACCGTGCCTACGAGCAGTACTTC.

The CDR3 loop reads CASSTPGTSNEQFF. The DNA of the CDR3 is TGTGCCAGTAGTACCCCCGGGACGAGCAATGAGCAGTTCTTC. The chain links TRBV19 to TRBJ2-1, with D possibly called TRBD1 or TRBD2 (5 bases each). Trimming took 4 bases from V and 6 from J, leaving 13 bases between them. Germline lookup yields CDR1 LNHDA and CDR2 SQIVND (reference sequence). The CDR3 is made up of 14 amino acids.

The chain is built from TRBV18 and TRBJ2-5; tentative D call: TRBD1 (5 bases). The CDR3 has 15 residues. Germline V CDR1 and CDR2: KGHSH, LQKENI. Trimming took 3 bases from V and 6 from J, leaving 17 bases between them. CDR3 in amino acids: CASSPPDSGLKTQYF. The CDR3 DNA follows: TGTGCCAGCTCACCTCCCGATTCAGGGTTAAAGACCCAGTACTTC. The full variable domain, completed using reference TRBV18 and TRBJ2-5, is NAGVMQNPRHLVRRRGQEARLRCSPMKGHSHVYWYRQLPEEGLKFMVYLQKENIIDESGMPKERFSAEFPKEGPSILRIQQVVRGDSAAYFCASSPPDSGLKTQYFGPGTRLLVL.

J is TRBJ2-5 and V is TRBV5-4, with D hard to call. This CDR3 comprises 13 residues. The ends were cut back, 3 bases at V and 4 bases at J, with 10 bases in the middle. Germline V gives CDR1 SGHNT, CDR2 YYREEE (reference sequence). CDR3 in amino acids: CASSSTGGETQYF. The CDR3, as DNA: TGTGCCAGCAGCTCGACCGGTGGAGAGACCCAGTACTTC.

The V and J genes are TRBV19 and TRBJ2-7; 7 nucleotides align to TRBD2. This CDR3 comprises 13 residues. In germline, CDR1 is LNHDA, CDR2 SQIVND (reference sequence). J was trimmed by 5 bases and V by 6 bases; bases with no gene match: 7. CDR3 nucleotide sequence: TGTGCCAGTAGGTCTAGCGGTACCCACGAGCAGTACTTC. This encodes CASRSSGTHEQYF.

The V call is TRBV14, the J call TRBJ2-7, with 9 bases identical to TRBD1. Looked up from germline, CDR1 is SGHDN and CDR2 is FVKESK. The CDR3 is 14 residues long. Germline trimming cut 1 base from V and 3 bases from J; bases unmatched to any gene: 1. In DNA form, the CDR3 reads TGTGCCAGCAGCCAAGGGGGACAGGGCTACGAGCAGTACTTC. Protein: CASSQGGQGYEQYF.

V and J are TRBV6-5 and TRBJ2-2; no firm D call. The germline CDR1 and CDR2 sequences are MNHEY and SVGAGI. CDR3 length: 14 residues. V was cut by 0 bases and J by 3 bases, with 5 bases left in between. The CDR3 nucleotides read TGTGCCAGCAGTTACTCGAGTGACACCGGGGAGCTGTTTTTT. Protein: CASSYSSDTGELFF.

The chain recombines TRBV7-2 with TRBJ2-3; 7 bases are a match to TRBD1. This CDR3 has 16 residues. V shed 1 base, J shed 5 bases, and the junction held 9 bases outside the gene matches. Germline-derived CDR1 and CDR2 are SGHTA and FQGNSA. CDR3 DNA: TGTGCCAGCAGCTTAGTCGGAAGGGGGCGAGGAGATACGCAGTATTTT. Protein: CASSLVGRGRGDTQYF. Complete variable domain (other parts from reference TRBV7-2 and TRBJ2-3): GAGVSQSPSNKVTEKGKDVELRCDPISGHTALYWYRQSLGQGLEFLIYFQGNSAPDKSGLPSDRFSAERTGGSVSTLTIQRTQQEDSAVYLCASSLVGRGRGDTQYFGPGTRLTVL.

The CDR3, as DNA: TGTGCCAGCGGAGGAGGGCGGGGGCCTGGCGAGCAGTACTTC. Protein sequence: CASGGGRGPGEQYF. This chain links TRBV9 with TRBJ2-5; tentative D call: TRBD2 (7 bases). The J call is in doubt because the DNA end fits TRBJ2-7 better. The CDR3 is 14 amino acids. Germline CDR1 and CDR2: SGDLS and YYNGEE.

CDR3 nucleotide sequence: TGTGCCAGCAGCTTAGGGGACCGCCGCCCGAACACTGAAGCTTTCTTT. This sequence encodes CASSLGDRRPNTEAFF. The rearrangement links TRBV7-2 to TRBJ1-1, with TRBD1 as a possible D gene (5 bases). V gave up 1 base and J gave up 1 base, with 13 bases separating them. In germline, CDR1 is SGHTA, CDR2 FQGNSA. CDR3 length: 16 residues.

The chain joins TRBV9 to TRBJ2-5; 9 nucleotides line up with TRBD2. Germline values: CDR1 SGDLS, CDR2 YYNGEE. V lost 0 bases to trimming and J lost 8 bases; unmatched junction nucleotides: 5. The CDR3 consists of 14 residues. This CDR3 reads CASSVGSSGNTQYF. CDR3 coding DNA: TGTGCCAGCAGCGTAGGTTCTAGCGGGAACACCCAGTACTTC.

The V call is TRBV1, the J call TRBJ2-5; TRBD1, as called in the table, went unchecked against the DNA. TRBV1 is shown as a pseudogene. The CDR3 runs 16 residues. The CDR3 spells CTSSQAGDRVLETQYF. The CDR3 nucleotides read TGCACCAGCAGCCAGGCTGGGGACAGGGTTTTGGAGACCCAGTACTTC.

The gene calls are TRBV11-3 and TRBJ2-5; D call uncertain. The J call may be mistaken, given a closer DNA end match to TRBJ2-7. This CDR3 has 10 residues. Germline CDR1 and CDR2: SGHNT and YENEEA. In DNA, the CDR3 is TGTGCCAGCCTCGTTGCCGAGCAGTACTTC. Translating it yields CASLVAEQYF.

The V call is TRBV6-5, the J call TRBJ2-7; 8 nucleotides align to TRBD2. Trimming removed 0 bases from V and 2 bases from J; junction bases left unmatched: 3. This CDR3 is 15 amino acids long. CDR1 and CDR2 from the germline V gene are MNHEY and SVGAGI. CDR3 DNA sequence: TGTGCCAGCAGTTACTCCGGGGGGGTGGCCTACGAGCAGTACTTC. Encoded protein: CASSYSGGVAYEQYF.

The chain employs TRBV28 and TRBJ1-4; D possibly corresponds to TRBD1 (5 bases). CDR3 length: 14 residues. Deletions cut 4 bases from V and 6 bases from J, with 12 bases between. Germline lookup yields CDR1 MDHEN and CDR2 SYDVKM. The CDR3 DNA is TGTGCCAGCAGTTCGGTCAGGGAGGATGAAAAACTGTTTTTT. As protein: CASSSVREDEKLFF.

The V and J genes are TRBV18 and TRBJ2-7; 8 bases line up with TRBD2. Trimming removed 3 bases from V and 6 bases from J; junction bases left unmatched: 7. This CDR3 spans 14 amino acids. From germline, CDR1 is KGHSH and CDR2 LQKENI. The CDR3 sequence: CASSPALAGTEQYF. DNA for the CDR3: TGTGCCAGCTCACCGGCCCTAGCGGGCACCGAGCAGTACTTC.